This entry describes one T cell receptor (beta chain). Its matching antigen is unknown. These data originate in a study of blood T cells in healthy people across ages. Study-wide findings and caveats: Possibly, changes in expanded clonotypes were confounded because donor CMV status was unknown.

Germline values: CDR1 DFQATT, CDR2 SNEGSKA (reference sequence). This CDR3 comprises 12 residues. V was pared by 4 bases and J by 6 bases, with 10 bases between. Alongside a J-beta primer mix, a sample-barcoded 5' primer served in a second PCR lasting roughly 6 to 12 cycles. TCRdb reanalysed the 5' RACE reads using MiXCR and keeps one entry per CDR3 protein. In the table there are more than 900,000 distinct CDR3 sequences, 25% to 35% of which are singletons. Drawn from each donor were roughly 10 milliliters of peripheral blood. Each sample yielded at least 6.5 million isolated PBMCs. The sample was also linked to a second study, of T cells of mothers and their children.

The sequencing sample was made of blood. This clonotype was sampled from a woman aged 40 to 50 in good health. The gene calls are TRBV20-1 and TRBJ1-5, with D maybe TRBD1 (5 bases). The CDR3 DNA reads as TGCAGTGCTACTGGGGGTGTTCAGCCCCAGCATTTT. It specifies CSATGGVQPQHF.